What follows are 5 T cell receptor beta chains derived from one specimen sequenced in a study of somatic mutations in cytotoxic T cells in rheumatoid arthritis. TCRdb's table, derived via immunoSEQ multiplex PCR, lists solely in-frame clones and lacks some. The sample holds around 7,400 clones; roughly 90% are singletons and the top ten take roughly 17%. Sequences were obtained from CD8+ T cells sorted from blood. The receptors here all came from a man aged 40-50 years with rheumatoid arthritis.

The chain joins TRBV4-1 to TRBJ2-2; TRBD1 aligns across 8 bases. The CDR3 covers 16 residues. Germline V lookup: CDR1 MGHRA, CDR2 YSYEKL. V lost 0 bases, J lost 4 bases, and 4 bases stayed unmatched. In nucleotides, the CDR3 is TGCGCCAGCAGCCAAGACCGGGACAGGTCCACCGGGGAGCTGTTTTTT. Residues: CASSQDRDRSTGELFF.

The rearrangement uses TRBV6-5 and TRBJ2-1; perhaps TRBD1 as D (6 bases). V was cut by 10 bases and J by 1 base, with 14 bases left in between. Germline CDR1 MNHEY, CDR2 SVGAGI. The CDR3 contains 14 residues. DNA of the CDR3: TGTGCCACATCCTCAGGGGATTCCTACAATGAGCAGTTCTTC. It yields the protein CATSSGDSYNEQFF.

The rearrangement joins TRBV10-3 to TRBJ2-1; D remains unclear. Per germline, CDR1 ENHRY and CDR2 SYGVKD. The CDR3 length is 13 residues. Trimming cost V 6 bases and J 4 bases, with 10 bases left between them. The CDR3 DNA is TGTGCCATCAGCGATACCGAGTACAATGAGCAGTTCTTC. It is translated as CAISDTEYNEQFF.

This rearrangement joins TRBV7-9 to TRBJ2-1; TRBD1 might be the D (6 bases). V was clipped by 7 bases and J by 5 bases, with 21 bases between them. The germline V gene has CDR1 SEHNR and CDR2 FQNEAQ (reference sequence). CDR3 length: 16 residues. The CDR3 coding sequence is TGTGCCAGCATCCCTCTCATGGGGGCGTTGGACAATGAGCAGTTCTTC. Amino acids: CASIPLMGALDNEQFF.

The chain carries TRBV19 and TRBJ1-5; no firm D call. Germline V gene data show CDR1 as LNHDA and CDR2 as SQIVND (reference sequence). V was pared by 3 bases and J by 4 bases, with 16 bases between. This CDR3 contains 16 residues. The CDR3 region is CASSINWRERNQPQHF. Here the CDR3 DNA reads TGTGCCAGTAGTATTAATTGGAGGGAACGAAATCAGCCCCAGCATTTT.